This TCR beta chain was captured in a study of blood T cell repertoires in COVID-19. For the study at large: T cells, B-cell-depleted T cells, or PBMCs provided the cDNA or gDNA that served as material.

Sequencing was performed with immunoSEQ multiplex PCR; in TCRdb, only in-frame clones are kept and a portion is missing. The sample consists of over 350,000 clones, nearly 90% of them appearing once. The TCR comes from a woman aged 18-29 years with acute COVID-19. Material: PBMCs or T cells enriched from blood (not recorded which).

CDR3 coding DNA: TGTGCCACCAGTGACCGATTTGGACAGAGCTCTGGAAACACCATATATTTT. As protein: CATSDRFGQSSGNTIYF. The V and J genes are TRBV24-1 and TRBJ1-3; a weak D match, TRBD1 (6 bases). The V and J ends lost 4 bases and 0 bases respectively, with 15 bases between them. The CDR3 loop spans 17 amino acids. Germline values: CDR1 KGHDR, CDR2 SFDVKD.